One TCR beta chain is described in this entry. The data are from a study of T cell responses to AZD1222 COVID-19 vaccine. Trimming removed 5 bases from V and 0 bases from J, with 13 bases in between. Germline V gene data show CDR1 as LNHDA and CDR2 as SQIVND (reference sequence). The CDR3 loop spans 15 amino acids. The protocol was immunoSEQ multiplex PCR, while the TCRdb copy is restricted to in-frame clones and leaves out a portion. The repertoire holds about 130,000 clones, with 93% as singletons. The source of this sequence is an adult in good health. This specimen consisted of peripheral blood, obtained on day 0 of AZD1222 vaccination. The chain recombines TRBV19 with TRBJ1-1; possible D gene TRBD1, 5 bases. Here the CDR3 DNA reads TGTGCCAGTAGTCAAGGGGCGGATATGAACACTGAAGCTTTCTTT. Amino acids: CASSQGADMNTEAFF.